This T cell receptor beta chain was captured in a study of post-analysis software for immune sequencing data. Study observations and caveats: In patients, TRBV5-6, TRBV5-1 and TRBV20-1 belonged to five TRBV segments found more frequently than in controls. The normalized Chao1 diversity of multiple sclerosis patients was significantly lower than that of controls. Samples made in the same batch grouped tightly together by F measure.

Tagging with unique molecular identifiers was a feature of the TCR beta cDNA libraries. Input populations of 1 to 10 million T cells gave rise to around 480,000 cDNA molecules. TCRdb recomputed calls from the PCR reads with MiXCR, one row per CDR3 protein. The profile shows under 650,000 distinct CDR3 sequences, roughly 46% of them singletons. The CDR3 loop spans 14 amino acids. CDR1 SQVTM and CDR2 ANQGSEA come from the germline V gene. V shed 1 base and J shed 5 bases, with 14 bases lying between them. Comment on this clonotype: What it binds is unknown.

Sample: blood. V and J are TRBV29-1 and TRBJ1-1; maybe TRBD1 (6 bases). The receptor was isolated from a girl aged 10-17 years with multiple sclerosis. CDR3 in amino acids: CSVEAPGRGTEAFF. The CDR3 DNA follows: TGCAGCGTTGAAGCGCCGGGCAGGGGAACTGAAGCTTTCTTT.